This T cell receptor beta chain was found in a study of cytomegalovirus exposure and HLA in healthy donors. Both 60 Vbeta primers and 13 Jbeta primers went into the PCR. Assay used: immunoSEQ multiplex PCR; TCRdb lists only in-frame clones, some missing. The sample carries approximately 110,000 clones, nearly 15% recorded once. The table lists this clone with a count of one. Antigen: not known. This CDR3 region has 17 residues. CDR1 and CDR2 from the germline V gene are SNHLY and FYNNEI. V was cut by 4 bases and J by 0 bases, with 13 bases left in between. Points from the study as a whole: Previously analyzed data showed that most TCR beta V segments were productive at a frequency of about 87% or about 30%. A list of roughly 180 TCR beta chains associated with cytomegalovirus was given.

The receptor was isolated from a female donor in good health and CMV-seronegative. Sequences were obtained from PBMCs. The genes are TRBV2 and TRBJ2-6, with D perhaps matching TRBD2 (5 bases). The CDR3 DNA reads TGTGCCAGCAGTGGAGCGAGGAGGAGCTCTGGGGCCAACGTCCTGACTTTC. This sequence encodes CASSGARRSSGANVLTF.